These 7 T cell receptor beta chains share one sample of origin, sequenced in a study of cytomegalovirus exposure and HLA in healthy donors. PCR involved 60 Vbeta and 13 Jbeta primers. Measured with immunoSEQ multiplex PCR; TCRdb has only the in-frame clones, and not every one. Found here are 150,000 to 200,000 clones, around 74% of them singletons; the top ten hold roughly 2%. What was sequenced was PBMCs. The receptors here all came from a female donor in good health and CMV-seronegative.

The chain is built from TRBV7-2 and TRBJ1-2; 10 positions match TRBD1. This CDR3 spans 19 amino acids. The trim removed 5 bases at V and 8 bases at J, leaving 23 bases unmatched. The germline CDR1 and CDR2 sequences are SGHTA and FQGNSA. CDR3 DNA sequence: TGTGCCAGCAGCCCAACTTACGGAAGACAGGGGGCTCCGAGGAGGGGCTACACCTTC. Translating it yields CASSPTYGRQGAPRRGYTF.

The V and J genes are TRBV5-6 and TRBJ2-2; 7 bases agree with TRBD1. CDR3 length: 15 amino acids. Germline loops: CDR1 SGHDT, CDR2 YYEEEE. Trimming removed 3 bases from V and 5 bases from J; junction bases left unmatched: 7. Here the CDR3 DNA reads TGTGCCAGCAGCTCCAAACAGGGGCCAACCGGGGAGCTGTTTTTT. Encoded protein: CASSSKQGPTGELFF.

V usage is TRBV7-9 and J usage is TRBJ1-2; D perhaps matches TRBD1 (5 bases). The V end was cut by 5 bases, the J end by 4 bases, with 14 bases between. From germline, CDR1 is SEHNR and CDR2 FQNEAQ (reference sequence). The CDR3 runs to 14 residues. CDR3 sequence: CASSPDTRFYGYTF. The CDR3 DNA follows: TGTGCCAGCAGCCCGGACACGAGATTCTATGGCTACACCTTC.

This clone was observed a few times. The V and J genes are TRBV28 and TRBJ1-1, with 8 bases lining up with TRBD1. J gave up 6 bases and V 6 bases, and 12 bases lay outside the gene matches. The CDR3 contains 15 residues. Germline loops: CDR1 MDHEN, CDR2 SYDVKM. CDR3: CASSPTYGQGSEAFF. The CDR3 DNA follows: TGTGCCAGCAGCCCAACATATGGACAGGGCTCTGAAGCTTTCTTT.

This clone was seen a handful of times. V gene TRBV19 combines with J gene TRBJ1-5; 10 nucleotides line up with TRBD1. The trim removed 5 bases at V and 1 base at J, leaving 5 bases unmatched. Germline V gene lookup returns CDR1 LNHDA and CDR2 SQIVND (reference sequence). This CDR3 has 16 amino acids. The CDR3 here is CASSYRTGGSNQPQHF. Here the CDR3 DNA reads TGTGCCAGTAGTTACCGGACAGGGGGGAGCAATCAGCCCCAGCATTTT.

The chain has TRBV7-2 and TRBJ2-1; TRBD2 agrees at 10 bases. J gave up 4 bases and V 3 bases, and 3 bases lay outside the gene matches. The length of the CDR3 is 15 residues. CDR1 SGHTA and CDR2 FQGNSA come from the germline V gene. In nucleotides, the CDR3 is TGTGCCAGCAGCTTTAGCGGGGGGACTTACAATGAGCAGTTCTTC. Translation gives CASSFSGGTYNEQFF.

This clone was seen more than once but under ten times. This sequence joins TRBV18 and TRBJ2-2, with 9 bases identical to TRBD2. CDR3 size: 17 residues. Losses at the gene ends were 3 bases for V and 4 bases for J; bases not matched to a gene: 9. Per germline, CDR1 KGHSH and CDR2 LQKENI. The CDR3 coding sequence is TGTGCCAGCTCACCGGGCATAGCGGGAGCGGGCACCGGGGAGCTGTTTTTT. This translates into CASSPGIAGAGTGELFF.